Listed below are T cell receptor beta chains from one sample, sequenced in a study of blood T cell repertoires in COVID-19. Clones were read by immunoSEQ multiplex PCR, and TCRdb kept only the in-frame ones, dropping some. The data show over 300,000 clones, with roughly 85% seen just once and 2.2% held by the top ten. The sequenced sample consisted of PBMCs or T cells enriched from blood (not recorded which). The receptors here all came from a man aged 30 to 45 who had recovered from COVID-19. Each CDR3 is given with its conserved first and last residue. D genes are given only for firm matches. Clone size is shown for a subset of rows, as once, few, many or a class of expanded clone.

TRBD2	TRBJ2-6	TRBV7-3	once	CASSGSGGAGSGANVLTF	TGTGCCAGCAGCGGTAGCGGGGGGGCCGGATCTGGGGCCAACGTCCTGACTTTC
.	TRBJ2-3	TRBV6-5	.	CASRASGNRDTQYF	TGTGCCAGCAGGGCTTCGGGTAACAGGGATACGCAGTATTTT
TRBD2	TRBJ2-1	TRBV3-1/TRBV3-2	.	CASSQAALGGGGDEQFF	TGTGCCAGCAGCCAAGCCGCCCTCGGCGGGGGGGGCGATGAGCAGTTCTTC
TRBD1	TRBJ2-7	TRBV19	.	CASSMGTGVLGEQYF	TGTGCCAGTAGTATGGGGACAGGGGTTTTAGGCGAGCAGTACTTC
.	TRBJ2-7	TRBV6-1	.	CASSELPGKIYEQYF	TGTGCCAGCAGTGAATTACCAGGCAAGATCTACGAGCAGTACTTC
.	TRBJ1-3	TRBV10-1	.	CASGTPDGTIYF	TGCGCCAGCGGGACACCCGACGGCACCATATATTTT
.	TRBJ1-6	TRBV13	.	CASSLRRDGGYNSPLHF	TGTGCCAGCAGCTTAAGAAGGGACGGGGGTTATAATTCACCCCTCCACTTT
TRBD2	TRBJ2-7	TRBV11-3	.	CASSFGGGPYEQYF	TGTGCCAGCAGCTTCGGCGGGGGACCCTACGAGCAGTACTTC
TRBD1	TRBJ2-7	TRBV2	few	CASRGTGVLYEQYF	TGTGCCAGCAGGGGGACAGGGGTTCTCTACGAGCAGTACTTC
TRBD1	TRBJ1-2	TRBV7-3	.	CASSRTGNYGYTF	TGTGCCAGCAGCCGGACAGGGAACTATGGCTACACCTTC
.	TRBJ1-1	TRBV5-4	.	CASRRGPNTEAFF	TGTGCCAGCAGGCGGGGGCCGAACACTGAAGCTTTCTTT
.	TRBJ1-3	TRBV6-1	.	CASSEAFSGDTIYF	TGTGCCAGCAGTGAAGCGTTTTCGGGGGACACCATATATTTT
TRBD1	TRBJ1-6	TRBV5-4	few	CASSAWDRESPLHF	TGTGCCAGCAGCGCCTGGGACAGGGAATCACCCCTCCACTTT
TRBD2	TRBJ2-1	TRBV11-3	.	CASSVLSGGFDEQFF	TGTGCCAGCAGCGTCCTCAGCGGGGGTTTTGATGAGCAGTTCTTC
.	TRBJ2-6	TRBV7-2	once	CASSLAWAGGANVLTF	TGTGCCAGCAGCTTAGCTTGGGCCGGTGGGGCCAACGTCCTGACTTTC
TRBD2	TRBJ2-3	TRBV7-2	.	CASSLGARGGGDTQYF	TGTGCCAGCAGCTTGGGGGCGCGGGGGGGCGGAGATACGCAGTATTTT
.	TRBJ1-6	TRBV7-9	.	CASSLEGPGLSPLHF	TGTGCCAGCAGCTTAGAAGGCCCGGGTTTGTCACCCCTCCACTTT
TRBD1	TRBJ1-2	TRBV3-1/TRBV3-2	.	CASSLDTGGYGYTF	TGTGCCAGCAGCCTAGATACAGGGGGCTATGGCTACACCTTC
TRBD2	TRBJ2-5	TRBV5-6	once	CASSYGLAGGPGRRETQYF	TGTGCCAGCAGCTACGGACTAGCGGGGGGGCCCGGGCGTCGCGAGACCCAGTACTTC
.	TRBJ2-3	TRBV4-3	.	CASSQEMGYTDTQYF	TGCGCCAGCAGCCAAGAAATGGGCTACACAGATACGCAGTATTTT
.	TRBJ1-5	TRBV30	.	CAWSILGPQHF	TGTGCCTGGAGTATACTAGGGCCCCAGCATTTT
.	TRBJ1-6	TRBV3-1/TRBV3-2	.	CASSLSLVSPLHF	TGTGCCAGCAGTTTAAGCTTGGTTTCACCCCTCCACTTT
TRBD2	TRBJ2-2	TRBV29-1	once	CSVEEGERGSTGELFF	TGCAGCGTTGAAGAAGGGGAGCGGGGGTCCACCGGGGAGCTGTTTTTT
.	TRBJ1-2	TRBV12-5	few	CASGRDRRYGYTF	TGTGCTAGTGGCCGAGACAGGCGTTATGGCTACACCTTC
.	TRBJ2-1	TRBV27	.	CASRPPGQRRYNEQFF	TGTGCCAGCAGGCCCCCGGGACAAAGACGCTACAATGAGCAGTTCTTC
.	TRBJ2-3	TRBV6-5	.	CASTGVGSAGDTQYF	TGTGCCAGCACCGGTGTGGGCTCCGCAGGGGATACGCAGTATTTT
TRBD1	TRBJ1-1	TRBV9	.	CASSSGGQGNTEAFF	TGTGCCAGCAGCTCAGGGGGACAGGGGAACACTGAAGCTTTCTTT
TRBD1	TRBJ2-5	TRBV5-5	.	CASSKQGYHETQYF	TGTGCCAGCAGCAAACAGGGGTACCATGAGACCCAGTACTTC
.	TRBJ1-5	TRBV2	few	CASSGGPYQPQHF	TGTGCCAGCAGCGGTGGGCCGTATCAGCCCCAGCATTTT
.	TRBJ1-5	TRBV4-3	.	CASSQGASNQPQHF	TGCGCCAGCAGCCAAGGAGCGAGCAATCAGCCCCAGCATTTT
TRBD1	TRBJ1-1	TRBV9	.	CASSALTGIGTEAFF	TGTGCCAGCAGCGCCTTGACAGGGATAGGGACTGAAGCTTTCTTT
TRBD1	TRBJ1-6	TRBV6-5	.	CASRDREPSPLHF	TGTGCCAGCAGGGACAGGGAGCCTTCACCCCTCCACTTT
TRBD2	TRBJ2-3	TRBV7-8	once	CASSPIGGSTDTQYF	TGTGCCAGCAGCCCAATCGGGGGGAGTACAGATACGCAGTATTTT
TRBD2	TRBJ2-1	TRBV9	.	CASSAPGLVGNEQFF	TGTGCCAGCAGCGCTCCGGGACTAGTTGGGAATGAGCAGTTCTTC
TRBD2	TRBJ2-2	TRBV6-5	few	CAAKRGEGELFF	TGTGCCGCCAAGCGGGGAGAAGGGGAGCTGTTTTTT
.	TRBJ1-2	TRBV6-5	.	CASTWGTNYGYTF	TGTGCCAGCACATGGGGCACTAACTATGGCTACACCTTC
TRBD1	TRBJ2-5	TRBV5-1	.	CASSSTPGQGGETQYF	TGCGCCAGCAGCAGTACACCGGGACAGGGAGGGGAGACCCAGTACTTC